This TCR beta chain was recorded in a study of identical twins. CDR1 is SGHTA and CDR2 is FQGNSA in the germline V gene. The CDR3 totals 15 residues. TCRdb processed the 5' RACE reads anew with MiXCR; each CDR3 protein has one entry. Here the sample spans just over 450,000 distinct CDR3 sequences, 14% being singletons. Notes on this clonotype: Sequence at one end of the junction differs from germline and may be a read error.

The same data also went into a second study, on yellow fever vaccine responses in identical twins.

The TCR originated in a woman aged 18-29 years in good health. The V and J genes are TRBV7-2 and TRBJ2-5; D is unclear. Sequenced: CD4+ T cells sorted from blood. CDR3 DNA sequence: TGTGCCAGCAGCTCGCGGAGTGAGGCCCAAGGGACCCAGTACTTC. It translates to CASSSRSEAQGTQYF.